This T cell receptor beta chain was captured by sequencing in a study of T cells in Graves' hyperthyroidism and ophthalmopathy. Only a few counts were recorded for this clonotype. The antigen is unknown. The CDR3 loop spans 16 amino acids. Germline V lookup: CDR1 MGHRA, CDR2 YSYEKL. V lost 2 bases, J lost 0 bases, and 4 bases stayed unmatched. TCR beta CDR3 sequences were amplified from RNA transcripts. When the TCR CDR3 underwent first-round RT-PCR, the HTBI primer set was used. From the multiplex PCR reads, TCRdb called clonotypes with MiXCR, one entry per CDR3 protein. The profile shows around 450,000 distinct CDR3 sequences, more than 15% of them singletons. General study results and limits: Through a model of 13 V-J features, ophthalmopathy was separated from stable hyperthyroidism. Most expanded thyroid clonotypes above 0.001 also appeared in blood.

Clinical symptoms, serum thyroxine, TRAb, thyroid ultrasound and orbital computed tomography informed diagnoses. Extraction of PBMCs used about 9.2 ml of fresh peripheral blood. The genes are TRBV4-1 and TRBJ1-5, with 7 nucleotides matching TRBD1. Sequenced: blood. This receptor was obtained from a young woman with Graves' hyperthyroidism. This chain's CDR3 is CASSQSRGFSNQPQHF. As DNA, the CDR3 is TGCGCCAGCAGCCAAAGCAGGGGGTTTAGCAATCAGCCCCAGCATTTT.